These 25 T cell receptor beta chains were all obtained from the same sample, sequenced in a study of spatial heterogeneity in lung cancer. Time point described: blood at routine non-recurrence follow-up after resection. In each case, whole RNA from tumor, nontumor lung or frozen PBMC was sequenced unsorted. TCRdb re-derived calls from the 5' RACE reads in MiXCR, one entry per CDR3 protein. This sample carries about 120,000 distinct CDR3 sequences, 12% of them seen once, and the ten largest clones take 16%. The source was PBMCs, collected at follow-up. The receptors derive from a male donor with early-stage non-small cell lung cancer.

V is TRBV7-3 and J is TRBJ2-3; no definite D call. Germline assignment: CDR1 SGHTA and CDR2 FQGTGA. The CDR3 spans 12 residues. Trimming took 5 bases from V and 6 from J, leaving 9 bases between them. CDR3 protein: CASSPGSDTQYF. The CDR3 DNA sequence: TGTGCCAGCAGCCCGGGCTCGGATACGCAGTATTTT.

This clonotype was detected many times. The J gene is TRBJ1-1, the V gene TRBV12-3 or TRBV12-4; TRBD1 agrees at 9 bases. V shed 3 bases and J 1 base; nucleotides not matched to a gene: 3. This CDR3 region has 15 residues. The CDR3 protein is CASSLDRGWNTEAFF. In DNA, the CDR3 is TGTGCCAGCAGTTTGGACAGGGGCTGGAACACTGAAGCTTTCTTT.

This clonotype was seen a handful of times. The chain joins TRBV7-9 to TRBJ2-7, with D maybe TRBD1 (5 bases). There are 14 residues in the CDR3. Trimming shortened V by 9 bases and J by 0 bases, and 15 bases separated the two germline ends. The germline gives CDR1 SEHNR, CDR2 FQNEAQ (reference sequence). The CDR3 DNA reads TGTGCCAGTAAGACAGACGCTTTCTCCTACGAGCAGTACTTC. It translates to CASKTDAFSYEQYF.

In this sample, this clonotype turned up many times. V and J are TRBV29-1 and TRBJ1-1, with D maybe TRBD1 (6 bases). V lost 4 bases, J lost 0 bases, and 9 bases lay in between. Germline loops: CDR1 SQVTM, CDR2 ANQGSEA. The CDR3 runs 13 residues. The CDR3 is CSVVGGLNTEAFF. The DNA of the CDR3 is TGCAGCGTTGTGGGGGGGCTGAACACTGAAGCTTTCTTT.

A few counts support this clonotype. The V call is TRBV14, the J call TRBJ2-1, with D possibly matching TRBD2 (5 bases). The CDR3 extends over 22 amino acids. The germline CDR1 and CDR2 sequences are SGHDN and FVKESK. Between the trimmed V and J ends, which lost 0 bases and 7 bases, there was a span of 34 bases. In nucleotides, the CDR3 is TGTGCCAGCAGCCAAGACAGAAGATCGGCGGGTATAAGTGATCCGTCGAGGAATGAGCAGTTCTTC. It translates to CASSQDRRSAGISDPSRNEQFF. The whole variable domain, remainder taken from reference TRBV14 and TRBJ2-1, is EAGVTQFPSHSVIEKGQTVTLRCDPISGHDNLYWYRRVMGKEIKFLLHFVKESKQDESGMPNNRFLAERTGGTYSTLKVQPAELEDSGVYFCASSQDRRSAGISDPSRNEQFFGPGTRLTVL.

Only a few counts were recorded for this clonotype. The chain recombines TRBV7-9 with TRBJ2-3; D gene uncertain. Germline assignment: CDR1 SEHNR and CDR2 FQNEAQ (reference sequence). V lost 2 bases to trimming and J lost 11 bases, with 8 bases between them. This CDR3 region has 11 residues. This CDR3 is CASSLRARQYF. DNA for the CDR3: TGTGCCAGCAGCTTAAGGGCCCGGCAGTATTTT.

This CDR3 is CASRSGTGATNEKLFF. CDR3 sequence (DNA): TGCGCCAGCAGGTCCGGGACAGGTGCAACTAATGAAAAACTGTTTTTT. V is TRBV5-1 and J is TRBJ1-4; 8 bases agree with TRBD1. CDR3 length: 16 amino acids. With 5 bases clipped from V and 0 bases from J, the junction kept 6 bases outside the gene matches. In germline, CDR1 is SGHRS, CDR2 YFSETQ.

V gene TRBV20-1 combines with J gene TRBJ2-1, with D tentatively TRBD2 (6 bases). V gave up 6 bases and J gave up 6 bases, with 12 bases separating them. The CDR3 extends over 12 amino acids. Germline V gene data show CDR1 as DFQATT and CDR2 as SNEGSKA (reference sequence). The CDR3 loop is CSAPGLGNEQFF. The CDR3 nucleotides read TGCAGTGCCCCGGGACTGGGCAATGAGCAGTTCTTC.

As to this clonotype: This may be a read error, as it is one base from a much larger clone. V gene TRBV5-1 combines with J gene TRBJ1-1, with a possible D match to TRBD1 (5 bases). CDR1 is SGHRS, CDR2 YFSETQ, per germline. Trimming cost V 4 bases and J 5 bases, with 12 bases left between them. This CDR3 is 13 amino acids long. The CDR3 DNA is TGCGCCAGCAGCCCCGTGGGGGTTACTGAAGCTTTCTTT. Translation gives CASSPVGVTEAFF. The complete variable domain, with remaining parts taken from reference TRBV5-1 and TRBJ1-1, reads KAGVTQTPRYLIKTRGQQVTLSCSPISGHRSVSWYQQTPGQGLQFLFEYFSETQRNKGNFPGRFSGRQFSNSRSEMNVSTLELGDSALYLCASSPVGVTEAFFGQGTRLTVV.

This clonotype has a handful of counts. The chain combines TRBV29-1 with TRBJ2-3, with 13 positions matching TRBD2. The germline V gene encodes CDR1 SQVTM and CDR2 ANQGSEA. This CDR3 has 13 residues. V shed 6 bases, J shed 3 bases, and the junction held 0 bases outside the gene matches. The CDR3 DNA follows: TGCAGCGTGGGACTAGCGGGGACAGATACGCAGTATTTT. Its protein is CSVGLAGTDTQYF.

Many counts were recorded for this clonotype. The chain couples TRBV4-2 to TRBJ2-7; D is undetermined. CDR1 and CDR2 from the germline V gene are LGHNA and YNFKEQ. V shed 1 base and J shed 7 bases, with 20 bases lying between them. The CDR3 is 16 residues long. The DNA of the CDR3 is TGTGCCAGCAGCCAAGGCTATTTTCGTCGGTCTGTGGAGCAGTACTTC. It is translated as CASSQGYFRRSVEQYF.

This clonotype was seen only a few times. The V and J genes are TRBV10-2 and TRBJ2-2; D is unclear. Germline-derived CDR1 and CDR2 are WSHSY and SAAADI. The V end was cut by 3 bases, the J end by 7 bases, with 9 bases between. This CDR3 has 13 residues. The CDR3 is CASSDVSGGELFF. The CDR3 region has the DNA TGCGCCAGCAGTGATGTTTCAGGCGGGGAGCTGTTTTTT.

This clonotype was counted at least ten times. The chain recombines TRBV28 with TRBJ2-1; 10 bases agree with TRBD2. The V gene end was trimmed by 4 bases and the J gene end by 0 bases; junction bases not matched to a gene: 6. CDR1 and CDR2 (germline): MDHEN, SYDVKM. This CDR3 is 17 amino acids long. The CDR3 here is CASSSGLARSSYNEQFF. The CDR3 nucleotides are TGTGCCAGCAGTTCGGGACTAGCGAGGAGCTCCTACAATGAGCAGTTCTTC.

This clonotype was seen ten or more times. The rearrangement links TRBV5-1 to TRBJ1-6; D might be TRBD1 (6 bases). V was shortened by 4 bases and J by 5 bases, with 13 bases between the two germline ends. Per germline, CDR1 SGHRS and CDR2 YFSETQ. The CDR3 has 15 amino acids. CDR3 sequence reads: CASSREGTNNSPLHF. The CDR3 DNA reads as TGCGCCAGCAGCCGGGAGGGGACAAATAATTCACCCCTCCACTTT.

V is TRBV11-2 and J is TRBJ2-2, with 9 bases aligning to TRBD1. CDR1 is SGHAT, CDR2 FQNNGV, per germline. Germline trimming cut 2 bases from V and 0 bases from J; bases unmatched to any gene: 1. The CDR3 runs 16 residues. CDR3: CASSLRDRANTGELFF. Here the CDR3 DNA reads TGTGCCAGCAGCTTACGGGACAGGGCGAACACCGGGGAGCTGTTTTTT.

The V gene is TRBV6-2 or TRBV6-3, the J gene TRBJ2-7; D unclear. The CDR3 runs to 12 residues. Per the germline V gene, CDR1 is MNHEY and CDR2 is SVGEGT. Trimming shortened V by 6 bases and J by 1 base, and 7 bases separated the two germline ends. CDR3 amino acids: CASRFNSYEQYF. In DNA form, the CDR3 reads TGTGCCAGCAGGTTCAATTCCTACGAGCAGTACTTC.

This clonotype was observed many times. The genes are TRBV29-1 and TRBJ1-1, with TRBD1 as a possible D gene (5 bases). CDR1 SQVTM and CDR2 ANQGSEA come from the germline V gene. The CDR3 runs to 11 residues. Trimming took off 2 bases at V and 7 bases at J, with 8 bases between the two ends. This CDR3 is CSVEQGYEAFF. CDR3 DNA: TGCAGCGTTGAACAGGGATATGAAGCTTTCTTT.

The genes are TRBV12-3 or TRBV12-4 and TRBJ1-4; no firm D call. Trimming shortened V by 5 bases and J by 0 bases, and 10 bases separated the two germline ends. There are 15 residues in the CDR3. The CDR3 DNA reads TGTGCCAGCAGTACCCTGGGAACAACTAATGAAAAACTGTTTTTT. Its translation: CASSTLGTTNEKLFF.

The chain recombines TRBV27 with TRBJ1-4; D gene unclear. This CDR3 spans 15 amino acids. CDR1 and CDR2 from the germline V gene are MNHEY and SMNVEV (reference sequence). Deletions cut 6 bases from V and 5 bases from J, with 16 bases between. The CDR3 loop is CASRGGGSLNEKLFF. CDR3 DNA: TGTGCCAGCAGGGGAGGAGGGAGTTTGAATGAAAAACTGTTTTTT.

This clonotype has just a few counts. The chain links TRBV7-9 to TRBJ2-5; D is uncertain. Trimming took off 5 bases at V and 2 bases at J, with 15 bases between the two ends. The CDR3 has 15 residues. Germline lookup yields CDR1 SEHNR and CDR2 FQNEAQ (reference sequence). The CDR3 sequence: CASSPGPGPQETQYF. The CDR3, as DNA: TGTGCCAGCAGCCCAGGCCCGGGCCCGCAAGAGACCCAGTACTTC.

This clonotype was observed a handful of times. The chain recombines TRBV6-4 with TRBJ2-1; D is unclear. Germline values: CDR1 MRHNA, CDR2 SNTAGT. Trimming pared 5 bases from V and 0 bases from J, leaving 11 bases between. This CDR3 region has 15 residues. This CDR3 is CASSKEWFSYNEQFF. In DNA, the CDR3 is TGTGCCAGCAGTAAGGAGTGGTTCTCCTACAATGAGCAGTTCTTC.

About this clonotype itself: No conserved phenylalanine or tryptophan ends this CDR3, so it is likely a read error. This CDR3 reads CASSLVPGQGEETQYS. The CDR3 DNA follows: TGTGCCAGCAGTCTTGTCCCGGGACAGGGGGAAGAGACCCAGTACTCT. The chain links TRBV28 to TRBJ2-5; 11 bases are shared with TRBD1. Germline-derived CDR1 and CDR2 are MDHEN and SYDVKM. The CDR3 extends over 16 amino acids. Unmatched junction bases numbered 8, after V lost 5 bases and J lost 3 bases.

This rearrangement joins TRBV11-3 to TRBJ2-7; weak D call: TRBD1 (5 bases). Looked up from germline, CDR1 is SGHNT and CDR2 is YENEEA. The ends were cut back, 5 bases at V and 6 bases at J, with 20 bases in the middle. The CDR3 is 15 residues long. CDR3 protein: CASSLKGISGPEQYF. The CDR3 region has the DNA TGTGCCAGCAGCCTTAAGGGGATTTCCGGGCCCGAGCAGTACTTC.

With respect to this clonotype: This CDR3 is missing its conserved last phenylalanine or tryptophan, likely due to a read error. The limits of the CDR3 on the DNA are not certain, so only TCRdb's listed CDR3 is given. The chain recombines TRBV20-1 with TRBJ1-1; the table's D call, TRBD1, has no DNA check behind it. The CDR3 region is 9 residues in length, termini included. Germline CDR1 and CDR2: DFQATT and SNEGSKA (reference sequence). The CDR3 loop reads CSASGGTDL.

This clonotype has ten or more counts. V is TRBV20-1 and J is TRBJ1-1; tentative D call: TRBD1 (6 bases). This CDR3 has 12 residues. The germline CDR1 and CDR2 sequences are DFQATT and SNEGSKA (reference sequence). V was cut by 7 bases and J by 4 bases, with 13 bases left in between. This chain's CDR3 is CSGGGGPTEAFF. CDR3 DNA sequence: TGCAGTGGGGGAGGGGGACCCACTGAAGCTTTCTTT.